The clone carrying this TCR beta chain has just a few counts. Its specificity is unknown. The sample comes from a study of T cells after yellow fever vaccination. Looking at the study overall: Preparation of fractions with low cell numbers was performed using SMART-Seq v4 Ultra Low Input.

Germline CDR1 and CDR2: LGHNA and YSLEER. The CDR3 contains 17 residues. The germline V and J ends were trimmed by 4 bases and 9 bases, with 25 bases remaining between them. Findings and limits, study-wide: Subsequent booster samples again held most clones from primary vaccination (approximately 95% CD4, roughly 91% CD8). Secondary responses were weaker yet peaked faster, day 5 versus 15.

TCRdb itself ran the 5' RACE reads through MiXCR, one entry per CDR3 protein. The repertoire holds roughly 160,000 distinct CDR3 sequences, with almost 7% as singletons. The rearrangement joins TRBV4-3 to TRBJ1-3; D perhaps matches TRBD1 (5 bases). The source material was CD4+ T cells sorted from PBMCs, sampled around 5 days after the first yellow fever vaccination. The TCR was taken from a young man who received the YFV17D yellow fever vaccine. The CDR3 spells CASSRLGDQGKRGTIYF. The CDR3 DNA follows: TGCGCCAGCAGCCGACTTGGCGACCAAGGAAAGAGGGGCACCATATATTTT.